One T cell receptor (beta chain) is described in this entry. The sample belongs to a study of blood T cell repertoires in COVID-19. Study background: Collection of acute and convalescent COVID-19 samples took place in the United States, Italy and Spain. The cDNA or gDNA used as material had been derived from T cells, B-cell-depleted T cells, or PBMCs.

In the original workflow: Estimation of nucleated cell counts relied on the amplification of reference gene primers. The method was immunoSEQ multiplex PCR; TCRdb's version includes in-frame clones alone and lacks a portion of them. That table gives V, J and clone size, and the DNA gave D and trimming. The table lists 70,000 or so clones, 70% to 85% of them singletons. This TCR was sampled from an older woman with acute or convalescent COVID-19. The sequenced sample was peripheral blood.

CDR3 sequence (DNA): TGTGCCAGAAGTAATCCCGGGACAGGGGAAGCTTTCTTT. This gives the protein CARSNPGTGEAFF. The chain uses TRBV2 and TRBJ1-1; 9 bases align to TRBD1. Trimming at V came to 9 bases and at J to 8 bases, leaving 10 bases not matched to a gene. Germline loops: CDR1 SNHLY, CDR2 FYNNEI. This CDR3 has 13 amino acids.